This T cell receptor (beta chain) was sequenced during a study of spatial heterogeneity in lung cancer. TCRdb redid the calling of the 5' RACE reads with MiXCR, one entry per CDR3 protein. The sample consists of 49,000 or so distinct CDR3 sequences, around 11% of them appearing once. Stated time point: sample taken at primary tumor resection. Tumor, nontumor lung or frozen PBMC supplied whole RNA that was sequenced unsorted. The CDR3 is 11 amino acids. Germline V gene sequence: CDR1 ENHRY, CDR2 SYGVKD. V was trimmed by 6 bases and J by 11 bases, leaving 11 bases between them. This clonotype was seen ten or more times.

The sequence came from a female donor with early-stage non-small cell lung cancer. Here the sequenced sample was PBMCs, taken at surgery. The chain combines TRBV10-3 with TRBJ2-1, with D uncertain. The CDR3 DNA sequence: TGTGCCATCAGCATCGCAGAAAAGCAGTTCTTC. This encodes CAISIAEKQFF.